Following are 6 T cell receptor beta chains from one sample sequenced in a study of CD8+ T cells in alopecia areata. Reverse transcribed after extraction, RNA yielded cDNA as the sequencing template. Measured with immunoSEQ multiplex PCR; TCRdb has only the in-frame clones, and not every one. The sample contains 110,000 or so clones, roughly three fifths of which appear only once. Treatment indicated: oral pan-JAK inhibitor, 5-10 mg twice daily. The sample was CD4+ T cells sorted from blood, taken at week 24, from a patient treated with tofacitinib. These receptors came from a human donor with alopecia areata.

This clone was found once. The V call is TRBV30, the J call TRBJ1-4; D gene unclear. The V end was cut by 1 base, the J end by 10 bases, with 13 bases between. This CDR3 comprises 13 residues. Germline lookup yields CDR1 GTSNPN and CDR2 SVGIG (reference sequence). The CDR3 DNA sequence: TGTGCCTGGAGTGATGGGGTCGGAGGAAAACTGTTTTTT. Its protein product is CAWSDGVGGKLFF.

The chain recombines TRBV6-5 with TRBJ2-7; D remains ambiguous. CDR1 MNHEY and CDR2 SVGAGI come from the germline V gene. CDR3 size: 11 residues. Trimming shortened V by 2 bases and J by 3 bases, and 2 bases separated the two germline ends. CDR3 residues: CASSYVYEQYF. The DNA for the CDR3 is TGTGCCAGCAGTTACGTCTACGAGCAGTACTTC.

This clone occurred once. The V call is TRBV7-8, the J call TRBJ2-1, with 7 positions matching TRBD2. The CDR3 has 15 amino acids. Germline lookup yields CDR1 SGHVS and CDR2 FQNEAQ. The J segment lost 7 bases and the V segment lost 4 bases, leaving 10 bases of the junction unmatched. The CDR3 loop reads CASSSLSGEGNEQFF. The CDR3 nucleotides are TGTGCCAGCAGCTCACTCAGCGGGGAGGGAAATGAGCAGTTCTTC.

V usage is TRBV10-3 and J usage is TRBJ2-1; 15 bases line up with TRBD2. This CDR3 region has 16 residues. V gave up 0 bases and J gave up 8 bases; unmatched junction bases: 2. Germline V gene lookup returns CDR1 ENHRY and CDR2 SYGVKD. CDR3 coding DNA: TGTGCCATCAGTGAGTCGGGACTAGCGGGGGGCGATGAGCAGTTCTTC. This codes for CAISESGLAGGDEQFF.

The gene calls are TRBV29-1 and TRBJ1-1; 10 bases fit TRBD1. Germline loops: CDR1 SQVTM, CDR2 ANQGSEA. The V segment lost 7 bases and the J segment 0 bases; nucleotides outside the gene matches: 8. The CDR3 extends over 15 amino acids. Here the CDR3 DNA reads TGCAGCGCGTGGGGACAGGGGTCCATGAACACTGAAGCTTTCTTT. This sequence encodes CSAWGQGSMNTEAFF.

This clone was counted once. CDR3 sequence: CSVEGDRVNYGYTF. DNA for the CDR3: TGCAGCGTTGAAGGGGACAGAGTTAACTATGGCTACACCTTC. This rearrangement joins TRBV29-1 to TRBJ1-2, with TRBD1 matching over 7 bases. Germline V lookup: CDR1 SQVTM, CDR2 ANQGSEA. This CDR3 is built from 14 residues. Trimming took 1 base from V and 1 from J; bases not matched to a gene: 3.